One and the same sample provided the 32 T cell receptor beta chains below, sequenced in a study of blood T cell repertoires in COVID-19. This table comes from immunoSEQ multiplex PCR, and its TCRdb copy is limited to in-frame clones, with some not included. The sample gives some 14,000 clones, nearly 90% of which show up once; less than 25% is in the top ten. Sequenced: peripheral blood. Source of these receptors: a human donor with active COVID-19. The donor label of this sample is uncertain.

The V gene is TRBV29-1, the J gene TRBJ1-2; 9 nucleotides match TRBD1. Trimming at V came to 4 bases and at J to 8 bases, leaving 14 bases not matched to a gene. The CDR3 loop spans 15 amino acids. CDR1 and CDR2 from the germline V gene are SQVTM and ANQGSEA. The CDR3 spells CSVALDRGILKGYTF. DNA for the CDR3: TGCAGCGTTGCACTTGACAGGGGGATTTTAAAGGGCTACACCTTC.

The sample holds one count of this clone. V and J are TRBV3-1 (or the pseudogene TRBV3-2) and TRBJ2-5, with 10 bases identical to TRBD1. Germline loops: CDR1 LGHDT, CDR2 YNNKEL (reference sequence). The CDR3 is 15 amino acids. The V segment lost 3 bases and the J segment 5 bases; nucleotides outside the gene matches: 6. DNA of the CDR3: TGTGCCAGCAGCCACGGTGGGACAGGGGCGGAGACCCAGTACTTC. Its translation is CASSHGGTGAETQYF.

V gene TRBV7-6 combines with J gene TRBJ1-4; D is unclear. This CDR3 is 15 amino acids long. Per the germline V gene, CDR1 is SGHVS and CDR2 is FNYEAQ. Deletions cut 1 base from V and 3 bases from J, with 9 bases between. The CDR3 reads CASSLGGNSNEKLFF. The CDR3 DNA reads as TGTGCCAGCAGCTTAGGAGGGAACTCTAATGAAAAACTGTTTTTT. The whole variable domain, filled in from reference TRBV7-6 and TRBJ1-4, reads GAGVSQSPRYKVTKRGQDVALRCDPISGHVSLYWYRQALGQGPEFLTYFNYEAQQDKSGLPNDRFSAERPEGSISTLTIQRTEQRDSAMYRCASSLGGNSNEKLFFGSGTQLSVL.

The gene calls are TRBV4-3 and TRBJ1-5; D unresolved. Germline CDR1 LGHNA, CDR2 YSLEER. The CDR3 runs 13 residues. The V gene lost 3 bases and the J gene lost 4 bases, with 7 bases spanning the gap. CDR3 DNA: TGCGCCAGCAGCCAGGGCCCTAATCAGCCCCAGCATTTT. Its protein product is CASSQGPNQPQHF.

The chain employs TRBV7-9 and TRBJ2-4; tentative D call: TRBD1 (6 bases). Germline V gene sequence: CDR1 SEHNR, CDR2 FQNEAQ (reference sequence). The CDR3 is 13 residues long. The V end lost 7 bases, the J end lost 11 bases, and 18 bases lay between the germline ends. CDR3 protein: CASTLSGQGFQYF. DNA of the CDR3: TGTGCCAGCACCCTTAGTGGTCAGGGGTTTCAGTACTTC. Full variable domain (missing parts from reference TRBV7-9 and TRBJ2-4): DTGVSQNPRHKITKRGQNVTFRCDPISEHNRLYWYRQTLGQGPEFLTYFQNEAQLEKSRLLSDRFSAERPKGSFSTLEIQRTEQGDSAMYLCASTLSGQGFQYFGAGTRLSVL.

This chain joins TRBV6-5 and TRBJ1-4, with 9 nucleotides matching TRBD1. V trimming: 4 bases; J trimming: 13 bases; junction bases outside the gene matches: 4. The germline gives CDR1 MNHEY, CDR2 SVGAGI. The CDR3 totals 12 residues. CDR3 region: CASSSPGQGLFF. In DNA form, the CDR3 reads TGTGCCAGCAGTTCCCCGGGACAGGGACTGTTTTTT.

The chain links TRBV11-2 to TRBJ2-7; D call uncertain. The germline V gene has CDR1 SGHAT and CDR2 FQNNGV. The CDR3 runs to 12 residues. Trimming took 2 bases from V and 7 from J, leaving 9 bases between them. The CDR3 DNA follows: TGTGCCAGCAGCTTATTGGCCGGGGAGCAGTACTTC. This sequence encodes CASSLLAGEQYF.

The J gene is TRBJ2-3, the V gene TRBV2, with TRBD2 matching over 7 bases. This CDR3 contains 15 residues. The junction had 10 bases not matched to a gene; V was cut back by 4 bases and J by 6 bases. Germline lookup yields CDR1 SNHLY and CDR2 FYNNEI. CDR3: CASSARTGRADTQYF. CDR3 nucleotides: TGTGCCAGCAGTGCCCGTACGGGGAGGGCCGATACGCAGTATTTT.

The chain combines TRBV6-2 or TRBV6-3 with TRBJ1-2; D gene uncertain. In germline, CDR1 is MNHEY, CDR2 SVGEGT. V lost 2 bases to trimming and J lost 8 bases, with 12 bases between them. The CDR3 spans 13 residues. The CDR3 sequence: CASSYGARGGYTF. For the CDR3, the DNA is TGTGCCAGCAGTTACGGAGCGCGAGGGGGCTACACCTTC.

The chain couples TRBV5-8 to TRBJ2-4, with a tentative D call TRBD2 (6 bases). This CDR3 contains 14 residues. CDR1 is SGHTS and CDR2 is YDEGEE in the germline V gene. Trimming left V 4 bases short and J 1 base short, with 9 bases between. DNA of the CDR3: TGTGCCAGCAGCCGCGGGGTGGCCAAAAACATTCAGTACTTC. This sequence encodes CASSRGVAKNIQYF.

In its sample, this clone was seen once. The gene calls are TRBV5-1 and TRBJ2-7; 8 bases agree with TRBD1. Germline trimming cut 6 bases from V and 2 bases from J; bases unmatched to any gene: 10. The CDR3 contains 15 residues. The germline V gene encodes CDR1 SGHRS and CDR2 YFSETQ. The CDR3 DNA is TGCGCCAGCAACGAGGGGGGACAGGTAGCCTACGAGCAGTACTTC. Translating it yields CASNEGGQVAYEQYF.

In this sample, this clone turned up once. The chain is built from TRBV4-2 and TRBJ2-1; 9 positions match TRBD2. Germline loops: CDR1 LGHNA, CDR2 YNFKEQ. V gave up 4 bases and J gave up 6 bases; unmatched junction bases: 10. The CDR3 consists of 16 residues. The CDR3 protein is CASSPRGAGGPNEQFF. CDR3 sequence (DNA): TGTGCCAGCAGCCCCCGCGGGGCGGGGGGGCCCAATGAGCAGTTCTTC.

The rearrangement links TRBV19 to TRBJ1-2; D is possibly TRBD1 (5 bases). The ends were cut back, 3 bases at V and 8 bases at J, with 19 bases in the middle. Germline CDR1 and CDR2: LNHDA and SQIVND (reference sequence). The CDR3 has 15 residues. CDR3 nucleotide sequence: TGTGCCAGTAGTATCGAGGACACCCCGATACAGGGCTACACCTTC. This translates into CASSIEDTPIQGYTF. Combining the CDR3 with reference TRBV19 and TRBJ1-2 gives the whole variable domain DGGITQSPKYLFRKEGQNVTLSCEQNLNHDAMYWYRQDPGQGLRLIYYSQIVNDFQKGDIAEGYSVSREKKESFPLTVTSAQKNPTAFYLCASSIEDTPIQGYTFGSGTRLTVV.

The V gene is TRBV5-6, the J gene TRBJ2-1; TRBD2 matches at 10 bases. The CDR3 sequence is 18 residues long. Trimming removed 6 bases from V and 4 bases from J; junction bases left unmatched: 16. Germline CDR1 reads SGHDT; CDR2 reads YYEEEE. Written as DNA, the CDR3 is TGTGCCAGCACTCCGGGAGCGGGGGGGCCAATAAAGTACAATGAGCAGTTCTTC. Its protein product is CASTPGAGGPIKYNEQFF.

This rearrangement joins TRBV24-1 to TRBJ1-4, with 10 bases matching TRBD1. The germline V gene has CDR1 KGHDR and CDR2 SFDVKD. Trimming cost V 6 bases and J 0 bases; bases outside gene matches: 15. The CDR3 runs to 20 residues. The DNA of the CDR3 is TGTGCCACCAGTCCTCGGAGACAGGGGGCGGCCTTTACAACTAATGAAAAACTGTTTTTT. Residues: CATSPRRQGAAFTTNEKLFF.

The chain is built from TRBV28 and TRBJ1-2; 10 positions agree with TRBD1. The J segment lost 3 bases and the V segment lost 2 bases, leaving 12 bases of the junction unmatched. CDR1 is MDHEN and CDR2 is SYDVKM in the germline V gene. This CDR3 has 18 residues. The CDR3 is CASSLTPDRGKPHYGYTF. CDR3 DNA: TGTGCCAGCAGTTTAACTCCGGACAGGGGGAAGCCTCACTATGGCTACACCTTC.

Only one count was recorded for this clone. The chain recombines TRBV3-1 (or the pseudogene TRBV3-2) with TRBJ1-5; a possible D gene is TRBD1 (6 bases). The germline V gene has CDR1 LGHDT and CDR2 YNNKEL (reference sequence). The CDR3 has 16 residues. Deletions cut 1 base from V and 0 bases from J, with 10 bases between. The CDR3 loop is CASSQGTAYSNQPQHF. The CDR3 coding sequence is TGTGCCAGCAGCCAAGGGACAGCTTATAGCAATCAGCCCCAGCATTTT.

This sequence joins TRBV24-1 and TRBJ1-1; D is unresolved. The CDR3 loop spans 11 amino acids. V was cut by 9 bases and J by 4 bases, with 8 bases left in between. The germline V gene has CDR1 KGHDR and CDR2 SFDVKD. This CDR3 is CATYEGTEAFF. CDR3 bases: TGTGCCACCTACGAGGGCACTGAAGCTTTCTTT.

The chain is built from TRBV12-3 or TRBV12-4 and TRBJ2-5; D may be TRBD1 (5 bases). The CDR3 extends over 13 amino acids. V was trimmed by 5 bases and J by 2 bases, leaving 9 bases between them. CDR3: CASSRGIQETQYF. CDR3 nucleotide sequence: TGTGCCAGCAGTAGGGGTATACAAGAGACCCAGTACTTC.

The J gene is TRBJ1-2, the V gene TRBV5-1; no firm D call. This CDR3 spans 13 amino acids. The V gene lost 2 bases and the J gene lost 2 bases, with 7 bases spanning the gap. In germline, CDR1 is SGHRS, CDR2 YFSETQ. The CDR3: CASSFRGNYGYTF. The CDR3 bases are TGCGCCAGCAGCTTTCGAGGGAACTATGGCTACACCTTC.

V usage is TRBV5-6 and J usage is TRBJ1-5; D possibly corresponds to TRBD1 (5 bases). V was cut by 4 bases and J by 1 base, with 6 bases left in between. From germline, CDR1 is SGHDT and CDR2 YYEEEE. The CDR3 is 13 amino acids. CDR3 in amino acids: CASSRTSNQPQHF. Here the CDR3 DNA reads TGTGCCAGCAGCCGGACAAGCAATCAGCCCCAGCATTTT.

The chain combines TRBV9 with TRBJ2-3; 8 bases match TRBD2. CDR3 length: 14 residues. V shed 4 bases and J 6 bases; nucleotides not matched to a gene: 7. CDR1 SGDLS and CDR2 YYNGEE come from the germline V gene. For the CDR3, the DNA is TGTGCCAGCAGCCCTTTAGCGGGGCTTGATACGCAGTATTTT. It translates to CASSPLAGLDTQYF.

V gene TRBV2 combines with J gene TRBJ1-2; 7 bases agree with TRBD1. CDR3 length: 15 residues. Germline trimming cut 4 bases from V and 3 bases from J; bases unmatched to any gene: 8. Per the germline V gene, CDR1 is SNHLY and CDR2 is FYNNEI. The CDR3 nucleotides read TGTGCCAGCAGTGTAGGACAGGTGCGGGACTATGGCTACACCTTC. Translating it yields CASSVGQVRDYGYTF.

This clone was seen only once. This CDR3 is CASSLAGLAGGTDTQYF. The DNA for the CDR3 is TGCGCCAGCAGCTTGGCCGGGCTAGCGGGGGGCACAGATACGCAGTATTTT. V gene TRBV5-1 combines with J gene TRBJ2-3; 10 nucleotides match TRBD2. V lost 0 bases to trimming and J lost 1 base; unmatched junction nucleotides: 5. The CDR3 runs 17 residues. The germline gives CDR1 SGHRS, CDR2 YFSETQ.

The V and J genes are TRBV5-1 and TRBJ2-5, with D maybe TRBD1 (6 bases). V shed 0 bases and J shed 5 bases, with 11 bases lying between them. The CDR3 spans 14 residues. Per the germline V gene, CDR1 is SGHRS and CDR2 is YFSETQ. CDR3: CASSLGQGIETQYF. CDR3 sequence (DNA): TGCGCCAGCAGCTTGGGGCAGGGGATCGAGACCCAGTACTTC.

This CDR3 reads CASSPVRNTEAFF. The CDR3 bases are TGTGCCAGCAGTCCCGTGAGGAACACTGAAGCTTTCTTT. The chain combines TRBV27 with TRBJ1-1, with D unresolved. V was trimmed by 5 bases and J by 1 base, leaving 8 bases between them. Germline values: CDR1 MNHEY, CDR2 SMNVEV (reference sequence). The CDR3 length is 13 residues.

V usage is TRBV13 and J usage is TRBJ2-7, with D tentatively TRBD1 (6 bases). V gave up 4 bases and J gave up 5 bases, with 15 bases separating them. This CDR3 is 14 amino acids long. The V gene's germline CDR1 is PRHDT and CDR2 FYEKMQ (reference sequence). CDR3 nucleotides: TGTGCCAGCAGCTCTACAAGGGGGATCGACGAGCAGTACTTC. It is translated as CASSSTRGIDEQYF.

The chain combines TRBV2 with TRBJ2-1, with 8 bases aligning to TRBD1. Germline trimming cut 3 bases from V and 6 bases from J; bases unmatched to any gene: 7. This CDR3 spans 15 amino acids. In germline, CDR1 is SNHLY, CDR2 FYNNEI. In DNA form, the CDR3 reads TGTGCCAGCAGTGATAGGCAGGGGGCCCGCAATGAGCAGTTCTTC. It codes for CASSDRQGARNEQFF.

The chain couples TRBV5-1 to TRBJ2-3; a weak D match, TRBD2 (6 bases). Trimming took 5 bases from V and 3 from J, leaving 13 bases between them. Looked up from germline, CDR1 is SGHRS and CDR2 is YFSETQ. There are 14 residues in the CDR3. CDR3 amino acids: CASRGSGSTDTQYF. Here the CDR3 DNA reads TGCGCCAGCAGGGGTAGCGGATCGACAGATACGCAGTATTTT.

V and J are TRBV6-5 and TRBJ1-5, with D possibly matching TRBD1 (6 bases). Germline V gene sequence: CDR1 MNHEY, CDR2 SVGAGI. Trimming cost V 6 bases and J 1 base, with 13 bases left between them. This CDR3 has 15 residues. This chain's CDR3 is CASRWGQASNQPQHF. The CDR3 DNA reads as TGTGCCAGCAGGTGGGGGCAGGCGAGCAATCAGCCCCAGCATTTT.

The V gene is TRBV9, the J gene TRBJ1-1, with D unresolved. The CDR3 runs 17 residues. Trimming stripped 4 bases from V and 1 base from J, with 20 bases between. Germline-derived CDR1 and CDR2 are SGDLS and YYNGEE. CDR3 sequence reads: CASSRGGLTSGNTEAFF. CDR3 bases: TGTGCCAGCAGCCGGGGAGGACTCACCTCGGGGAACACTGAAGCTTTCTTT.

This clone was observed once. The chain is built from TRBV2 and TRBJ2-7; 10 bases are a match to TRBD1. The CDR3 has 14 residues. Germline-derived CDR1 and CDR2 are SNHLY and FYNNEI. Trimming cost V 3 bases and J 3 bases; bases outside gene matches: 2. The DNA for the CDR3 is TGTGCCAGCAGTGACGGGACAGGGGTCTACGAGCAGTACTTC. This encodes CASSDGTGVYEQYF.